These 11 T cell receptor beta chains share one sample of origin, sequenced in a study of blood T cell repertoires in COVID-19. Measured with immunoSEQ multiplex PCR; TCRdb has only the in-frame clones, and not every one. The data contain 120,000 to 150,000 clones, about 86% of them seen just once; the ten biggest clones take up approximately 8%. Sequencing was carried out using peripheral blood. The source is a woman aged 60-70 years with acute or convalescent COVID-19.

The chain couples TRBV28 to TRBJ2-2; 12 nucleotides align to TRBD2. Trimming took 6 bases from V and 4 from J; bases not matched to a gene: 6. Germline values: CDR1 MDHEN, CDR2 SYDVKM. This CDR3 has 16 residues. CDR3 sequence: CASSPLAGGATGELFF. The CDR3 bases are TGTGCCAGCAGCCCCCTAGCGGGGGGGGCCACCGGGGAGCTGTTTTTT. Based on the CDR3 plus reference TRBV28 and TRBJ2-2, the full variable domain is DVKVTQSSRYLVKRTGEKVFLECVQDMDHENMFWYRQDPGLGLRLIYFSYDVKMKEKGDIPEGYSVSREKKERFSLILESASTNQTSMYLCASSPLAGGATGELFFGEGSRLTVL.

CDR3 sequence reads: CASSFLAVYNEQFF. CDR3 bases: TGTGCCAGCAGCTTCCTAGCGGTCTACAATGAGCAGTTCTTC. The chain links TRBV11-2 to TRBJ2-1, with TRBD2 identical over 7 bases. The CDR3 extends over 14 amino acids. Germline lookup yields CDR1 SGHAT and CDR2 FQNNGV. After removal of 3 bases from V and 3 bases from J, the junction contained 2 bases not matched to a gene.

The chain combines TRBV30 with TRBJ1-4, with 11 positions matching TRBD1. Germline CDR1 and CDR2: GTSNPN and SVGIG (reference sequence). With V trimmed by 1 base and J by 8 bases, 9 bases remained unmatched. There are 16 residues in the CDR3. The CDR3 DNA sequence: TGTGCCTGGAGTGGCCGAGAGGGGACAGGGGGGGAAAAACTGTTTTTT. Its translation: CAWSGREGTGGEKLFF. Full variable domain (rest looked up from reference TRBV30 and TRBJ1-4): SQTIHQWPATLVQPVGSPLSLECTVEGTSNPNLYWYRQAAGRGLQLLFYSVGIGQISSEVPQNLSASRPQDRQFILSSKKLLLSDSGFYLCAWSGREGTGGEKLFFGSGTQLSVL.

V and J are TRBV10-3 and TRBJ2-7; D call uncertain. CDR3 length equals 12 residues. Germline CDR1 reads ENHRY; CDR2 reads SYGVKD. Trimming took off 6 bases at V and 4 bases at J, with 10 bases between the two ends. Here the CDR3 reads CAISPSRYEQYF. CDR3 in DNA: TGTGCCATCAGCCCGTCGCGGTACGAGCAGTACTTC.

This chain connects TRBV10-3 to TRBJ1-2; D unclear. This CDR3 is built from 12 residues. Germline-derived CDR1 and CDR2 are ENHRY and SYGVKD. Trimming stripped 2 bases from V and 5 bases from J, with 6 bases between. This CDR3 reads CAISEGQYGYTF. Here the CDR3 DNA reads TGTGCCATCAGTGAGGGGCAGTATGGCTACACCTTC.

This clone appeared once. This sequence joins TRBV28 and TRBJ1-5; 8 bases match TRBD1. Germline CDR1 and CDR2: MDHEN and SYDVKM. The CDR3 is 18 residues long. With 4 bases clipped from V and 0 bases from J, the junction kept 11 bases outside the gene matches. CDR3 DNA sequence: TGTGCCAGCAGTTATAGGGGGCAGGGGGCTCTTAGCAATCAGCCCCAGCATTTT. Protein product: CASSYRGQGALSNQPQHF.

The chain links TRBV11-3 to TRBJ2-5; no reliable D call. Trimming stripped 3 bases from V and 3 bases from J, with 8 bases between. The CDR3 runs 13 residues. Per germline, CDR1 SGHNT and CDR2 YENEEA. CDR3 sequence reads: CASSLGPKETQYF. Written as DNA, the CDR3 is TGTGCCAGCAGCTTGGGCCCTAAAGAGACCCAGTACTTC.

This chain connects TRBV18 to TRBJ2-1; no definite D call. Germline-derived CDR1 and CDR2 are KGHSH and LQKENI. Trimming removed 1 base from V and 1 base from J, with 14 bases in between. There are 17 residues in the CDR3. The CDR3 protein is CASSPRLASRSYNEQFF. Written as DNA, the CDR3 is TGTGCCAGCTCACCACGACTCGCGTCCCGATCCTACAATGAGCAGTTCTTC.

CDR3 protein: CASSLERSGGQRNEQFF. The CDR3 nucleotides read TGTGCCAGCAGCTTGGAGCGTTCGGGGGGGCAGAGAAATGAGCAGTTCTTC. J is TRBJ2-1 and V is TRBV5-5; TRBD2 aligns across 8 bases. This CDR3 has 17 amino acids. Germline-derived CDR1 and CDR2 are SGHKS and YYEKEE (reference sequence). V shed 0 bases and J 7 bases; nucleotides not matched to a gene: 12.

The CDR3 region has the DNA TGTGCCAGCAGCTTGGTTGGAGGGGCAAGGAATGAGCAGTTCTTC. Protein: CASSLVGGARNEQFF. This sequence joins TRBV5-8 and TRBJ2-1; D might be TRBD2 (6 bases). The V gene lost 0 bases and the J gene lost 7 bases, with 14 bases spanning the gap. The CDR3 is 15 residues long. From germline, CDR1 is SGHTS and CDR2 YDEGEE.

The genes are TRBV14 and TRBJ2-3; D possibly corresponds to TRBD2 (6 bases). The CDR3 sequence is 16 residues long. V lost 0 bases, J lost 2 bases, and 12 bases lay in between. Germline lookup yields CDR1 SGHDN and CDR2 FVKESK. CDR3: CASSQDLAGITDTQYF. The CDR3 DNA reads as TGTGCCAGCAGCCAAGATCTGGCGGGGATCACAGATACGCAGTATTTT.